The 30 T cell receptor beta chains listed next were all sequenced from one sample in a study of control samples from healthy donors and cancer patients. The method was immunoSEQ multiplex PCR; TCRdb's version includes in-frame clones alone and lacks a portion of them. The repertoire has roughly 150,000 clones, 70% to 90% of them found once; the top ten carry approximately 1.7%. Source material: blood. These receptors were taken from a man aged 18 to 29 in good health.

The chain links TRBV24-1 to TRBJ2-4; D is possibly TRBD1 (5 bases). The CDR3 is 17 amino acids. Trimming shortened V by 4 bases and J by 0 bases, and 15 bases separated the two germline ends. Germline V gives CDR1 KGHDR, CDR2 SFDVKD. In nucleotides, the CDR3 is TGTGCCACCAGTGAACTTGACAGTTCCCTAGCCAAAAACATTCAGTACTTC. Translation gives CATSELDSSLAKNIQYF.

CDR3 bases: TGTGCCAGTAGTATAGCCGGCCTTTATAGCAATCAGCCCCAGCATTTT. This translates into CASSIAGLYSNQPQHF. The chain has TRBV19 and TRBJ1-5, with D hard to call. Germline CDR1 reads LNHDA; CDR2 reads SQIVND (reference sequence). Trimming removed 1 base from V and 0 bases from J, with 10 bases in between. This CDR3 has 16 amino acids.

The chain links TRBV2 to TRBJ2-7, with 9 bases matching TRBD1. The CDR3 length is 14 residues. The germline V gene encodes CDR1 SNHLY and CDR2 FYNNEI. Trimming removed 7 bases from V and 3 bases from J; junction bases left unmatched: 7. CDR3: CASTHTGGYYEQYF. The CDR3 nucleotides read TGTGCCAGCACCCATACAGGGGGCTACTACGAGCAGTACTTC.

V and J are TRBV5-1 and TRBJ2-3; D perhaps matches TRBD2 (6 bases). V was clipped by 1 base and J by 2 bases, with 11 bases between them. The CDR3 consists of 15 residues. Germline CDR1 and CDR2: SGHRS and YFSETQ. The CDR3 sequence is CASSLLGGNTDTQYF. In DNA form, the CDR3 reads TGCGCCAGCAGCTTGTTGGGGGGTAACACAGATACGCAGTATTTT. The full variable domain, its missing parts supplied by reference TRBV5-1 and TRBJ2-3, is KAGVTQTPRYLIKTRGQQVTLSCSPISGHRSVSWYQQTPGQGLQFLFEYFSETQRNKGNFPGRFSGRQFSNSRSEMNVSTLELGDSALYLCASSLLGGNTDTQYFGPGTRLTVL.

As concerns this clone: The sample holds other DNA sequences that translate to the same CDR3. The chain uses TRBV28 and TRBJ2-3; no reliable D call. Trimming took off 5 bases at V and 0 bases at J, with 12 bases between the two ends. This CDR3 is 15 amino acids long. CDR1 and CDR2 from the germline V gene are MDHEN and SYDVKM. Here the CDR3 reads CASSLDPGSTDTQYF. CDR3 in DNA: TGTGCCAGCAGTCTGGACCCCGGAAGCACAGATACGCAGTATTTT.

The chain has TRBV3-1 (or the pseudogene TRBV3-2) and TRBJ2-7, with D perhaps matching TRBD2 (5 bases). Per germline, CDR1 LGHDT and CDR2 YNNKEL (reference sequence). The CDR3 contains 16 residues. Trimming cost V 0 bases and J 0 bases, with 12 bases left between them. CDR3 sequence reads: CASSQDVDSGSYEQYF. CDR3 coding DNA: TGTGCCAGCAGCCAAGATGTGGACTCAGGCTCCTACGAGCAGTACTTC.

The chain uses TRBV29-1 and TRBJ1-1, with a possible D match to TRBD1 (6 bases). This CDR3 region has 13 residues. Trimming removed 6 bases at V and 0 bases at J, with 11 bases between. Per the germline V gene, CDR1 is SQVTM and CDR2 is ANQGSEA. The CDR3 coding sequence is TGCAGCGTAGCAGGGGTCATGAACACTGAAGCTTTCTTT. This codes for CSVAGVMNTEAFF.

V and J are TRBV28 and TRBJ1-2; D unclear. CDR1 and CDR2 (germline): MDHEN, SYDVKM. V lost 6 bases to trimming and J lost 3 bases, with 11 bases between them. The CDR3 runs 13 residues. The CDR3 nucleotides read TGTGCCAGCAGGGCGGGTGTGGACTATGGCTACACCTTC. This translates into CASRAGVDYGYTF.

V and J are TRBV18 and TRBJ2-1; tentatively, D is TRBD2 (6 bases). This CDR3 comprises 14 residues. V was clipped by 3 bases and J by 2 bases, with 8 bases between them. Germline V CDR1 and CDR2: KGHSH, LQKENI. The CDR3 DNA is TGTGCCAGCTCACCGTGGGGGGCCTACAATGAGCAGTTCTTC. Its protein is CASSPWGAYNEQFF. The full variable domain, in which reference TRBV18 and TRBJ2-1 provide the parts outside the CDR3, is NAGVMQNPRHLVRRRGQEARLRCSPMKGHSHVYWYRQLPEEGLKFMVYLQKENIIDESGMPKERFSAEFPKEGPSILRIQQVVRGDSAAYFCASSPWGAYNEQFFGPGTRLTVL.

V gene TRBV19 combines with J gene TRBJ2-3, with 10 bases that match TRBD1. The CDR3 has 15 residues. Germline loops: CDR1 LNHDA, CDR2 SQIVND (reference sequence). J gave up 1 base and V 4 bases, and 2 bases lay outside the gene matches. For the CDR3, the DNA is TGTGCCAGTAGTACAGGGACAGGGGGCACAGATACGCAGTATTTT. Translated: CASSTGTGGTDTQYF.

The chain uses TRBV6-5 and TRBJ1-3, with D unresolved. This CDR3 spans 15 amino acids. Germline assignment: CDR1 MNHEY and CDR2 SVGAGI. Trimming took off 7 bases at V and 2 bases at J, with 15 bases between the two ends. For the CDR3, the DNA is TGTGCCAGCATCCTGGGAGTATCGCCTGGAAACACCATATATTTT. Residues: CASILGVSPGNTIYF.

The V and J genes are TRBV4-2 and TRBJ1-3, with D possibly TRBD1 on 5 matching bases. Per the germline V gene, CDR1 is LGHNA and CDR2 is YNFKEQ. The length of the CDR3 is 14 residues. Trimming took off 8 bases at V and 0 bases at J, with 11 bases between the two ends. CDR3 in amino acids: CASGQLSSGNTIYF. The CDR3 nucleotides are TGTGCCAGCGGACAATTGAGCTCTGGAAACACCATATATTTT.

V and J are TRBV7-8 and TRBJ2-7, with D perhaps assigned TRBD1 or TRBD2 (7 bases each). The CDR3 consists of 15 residues. Germline values: CDR1 SGHVS, CDR2 FQNEAQ. Trimming took off 0 bases at V and 5 bases at J, with 14 bases between the two ends. The CDR3 reads CASSLATGRGNEQYF. DNA of the CDR3: TGTGCCAGCAGCTTAGCGACAGGGAGGGGGAACGAGCAGTACTTC.

The J gene is TRBJ2-1, the V gene TRBV9; D is possibly TRBD2 (7 bases). This CDR3 contains 14 residues. The germline V and J ends were trimmed by 4 bases and 7 bases, with 15 bases remaining between them. CDR1 is SGDLS and CDR2 is YYNGEE in the germline V gene. The CDR3: CASSSGRGGNEQFF. Here the CDR3 DNA reads TGTGCCAGCAGCAGTGGCAGGGGAGGGAATGAGCAGTTCTTC.

The chain combines TRBV29-1 with TRBJ2-1; TRBD2 matches 11 bases. Losses at the gene ends were 0 bases for V and 11 bases for J; bases not matched to a gene: 6. The germline V gene encodes CDR1 SQVTM and CDR2 ANQGSEA. CDR3 length equals 14 residues. The DNA of the CDR3 is TGCAGCGTTGAAGAGGGTCCTAGCGGGGGGCAGCAGTTCTTC. This gives the protein CSVEEGPSGGQQFF.

The chain joins TRBV2 to TRBJ2-3; 8 bases map to TRBD1. Germline CDR1 reads SNHLY; CDR2 reads FYNNEI. This CDR3 has 14 residues. The V segment lost 9 bases and the J segment 3 bases; nucleotides outside the gene matches: 8. CDR3 sequence reads: CASARTGGTDTQYF. DNA of the CDR3: TGTGCCAGTGCCCGAACAGGGGGAACAGATACGCAGTATTTT.

The rearrangement joins TRBV5-1 to TRBJ2-1, with 9 bases lining up with TRBD2. With 0 bases clipped from V and 3 bases from J, the junction kept 7 bases outside the gene matches. Germline CDR1 and CDR2: SGHRS and YFSETQ. The CDR3 covers 17 residues. The CDR3 coding sequence is TGCGCCAGCAGCTTGGCCTATAAGCGGGGGGTCTACAATGAGCAGTTCTTC. It translates to CASSLAYKRGVYNEQFF.

This chain links TRBV11-2 with TRBJ2-7; D is tentatively TRBD1 or TRBD2 (6 bases each). The CDR3 runs to 14 residues. The V end lost 2 bases, the J end lost 4 bases, and 12 bases lay between the germline ends. Germline V CDR1 and CDR2: SGHAT, FQNNGV. The CDR3 is CASSLSTGRYEQYF. The CDR3 DNA reads as TGTGCCAGCAGCTTAAGTACAGGGAGGTACGAGCAGTACTTC.

The chain has TRBV10-3 and TRBJ2-5; 8 nucleotides match TRBD1. The J call may be wrong; the DNA end is better matched by TRBJ2-7. The germline V gene encodes CDR1 ENHRY and CDR2 SYGVKD. The CDR3 covers 15 residues. CDR3 protein: CAISTSGTGPYEQYF. Here the CDR3 DNA reads TGTGCCATCAGTACGTCCGGGACAGGTCCCTACGAGCAGTACTTC.

This clone came up a few times. This sequence joins TRBV4-2 and TRBJ1-2; unclear D gene. CDR1 and CDR2 (germline): LGHNA, YNFKEQ. The CDR3 runs 15 residues. Trimming shortened V by 2 bases and J by 7 bases, and 17 bases separated the two germline ends. CDR3 loop: CASSQPAPGEPGYTF. The CDR3, as DNA: TGTGCCAGCAGCCAACCTGCACCTGGCGAACCTGGCTACACCTTC.

The V and J genes are TRBV29-1 and TRBJ2-2; D perhaps matches TRBD1 (5 bases). Germline V gives CDR1 SQVTM, CDR2 ANQGSEA. With 1 base removed from V and 2 bases from J, the gap between germline ends came to 11 bases. The CDR3 consists of 15 residues. DNA of the CDR3: TGCAGCGTTGAAGCAGGGAATCGAAACACCGGGGAGCTGTTTTTT. Translation: CSVEAGNRNTGELFF.

The rearrangement links TRBV18 to TRBJ2-7; D not certain. The CDR3 sequence is 16 residues long. CDR1 and CDR2 (germline): KGHSH, LQKENI. V lost 2 bases and J 2 bases, leaving 16 bases between the germline ends. CDR3 region: CASSPSGLEAAYEQYF. In DNA, the CDR3 is TGTGCCAGCTCACCATCCGGGCTCGAAGCTGCCTACGAGCAGTACTTC.

This clone was counted once. The rearrangement joins TRBV11-1 to TRBJ2-7; possible D gene TRBD1, 5 bases. Germline V lookup: CDR1 SGHAT, CDR2 FQDESV (reference sequence). Trimming shortened V by 6 bases and J by 2 bases, and 14 bases separated the two germline ends. This CDR3 region has 14 residues. CDR3 sequence reads: CASSYTTGAYEQYF. In nucleotides, the CDR3 is TGTGCCAGCAGTTATACAACAGGAGCCTACGAGCAGTACTTC.

The V call is TRBV3-1 (or the pseudogene TRBV3-2), the J call TRBJ2-1; 12 bases match TRBD2. From germline, CDR1 is LGHDT and CDR2 YNNKEL (reference sequence). V shed 4 bases, J shed 1 base, and the junction held 2 bases outside the gene matches. The CDR3 spans 16 residues. The CDR3 DNA is TGTGCCAGCAGCCCTAGCGGGGGGGTATCCTACAATGAGCAGTTCTTC. As protein: CASSPSGGVSYNEQFF.

The V and J genes are TRBV7-9 and TRBJ2-1, with D unresolved. The CDR3 is 14 residues long. V lost 7 bases and J lost 5, with 15 bases in between. Germline CDR1 is SEHNR and CDR2 is FQNEAQ (reference sequence). The CDR3 reads CASTQEVAHNEQFF. In DNA form, the CDR3 reads TGTGCCAGCACCCAAGAGGTGGCCCACAATGAGCAGTTCTTC. The full variable domain, with the rest looked up from reference TRBV7-9 and TRBJ2-1, is DTGVSQNPRHKITKRGQNVTFRCDPISEHNRLYWYRQTLGQGPEFLTYFQNEAQLEKSRLLSDRFSAERPKGSFSTLEIQRTEQGDSAMYLCASTQEVAHNEQFFGPGTRLTVL.

J is TRBJ1-1 and V is TRBV3-1 (or the pseudogene TRBV3-2); no clear D gene. CDR1 is LGHDT, CDR2 YNNKEL, per germline (reference sequence). This CDR3 has 14 residues. Trimming stripped 7 bases from V and 4 bases from J, with 16 bases between. In DNA, the CDR3 is TGTGCCAGCACCTCAAATGATCTGGGCACTGAAGCTTTCTTT. Its translation: CASTSNDLGTEAFF.

The J gene is TRBJ2-3, the V gene TRBV7-2; D gene unclear. This CDR3 has 16 amino acids. Germline CDR1 SGHTA, CDR2 FQGNSA. Between the trimmed V and J ends, which lost 2 bases and 0 bases, there was a span of 12 bases. CDR3 bases: TGTGCCAGCAGCTTATCCCAGGTCCCTAGCACAGATACGCAGTATTTT. Translated: CASSLSQVPSTDTQYF.

The chain employs TRBV7-2 and TRBJ1-3, with D hard to call. Germline V gene sequence: CDR1 SGHTA, CDR2 FQGNSA. This CDR3 region has 17 residues. V was pared by 5 bases and J by 0 bases, with 17 bases between. CDR3 DNA: TGTGCCAGCAGCCCCGCCCCCTATCGCAGCTCTGGAAACACCATATATTTT. As protein: CASSPAPYRSSGNTIYF.

The V call is TRBV7-8, the J call TRBJ1-1, with a tentative D call TRBD1 (6 bases). CDR1 is SGHVS, CDR2 FQNEAQ, per germline. The CDR3 covers 14 residues. V lost 8 bases, J lost 4 bases, and 17 bases lay in between. CDR3 sequence: CASSPGGGTTEAFF. The CDR3 DNA is TGTGCCAGCTCTCCTGGGGGGGGCACCACTGAAGCTTTCTTT.

The sample holds a few counts of this clone. Different DNA sequences within this sample yield the same CDR3. This chain uses TRBV11-2 with TRBJ1-2; 8 positions agree with TRBD1. This CDR3 region has 13 residues. The germline V gene has CDR1 SGHAT and CDR2 FQNNGV. V gave up 0 bases and J gave up 8 bases; unmatched junction bases: 2. The CDR3 DNA reads as TGTGCCAGCAGCTTAGACAGGGGGCGAGGCTACACCTTC. Its protein is CASSLDRGRGYTF.